Following are 32 T cell receptor beta chains from one sample sequenced in a study of OX40 agonist ivuxolimab in advanced cancers. Here immunoSEQ multiplex PCR was the method, and the copy in TCRdb shows in-frame clones only, minus some. The profile shows tens of thousands of clones, around nine tenths of them singletons. This specimen was CD4+ or CD8+ T cells sorted from blood, taken in a trial of the OX40 agonist ivuxolimab. Every receptor here comes from an adult with an advanced solid tumor such as melanoma, head and neck, liver or kidney cancer.

The chain uses TRBV15 and TRBJ2-3, with 7 bases aligning to TRBD1. The CDR3 has 15 residues. J gave up 3 bases and V 3 bases, and 6 bases lay outside the gene matches. In germline, CDR1 is LNHNV, CDR2 YYDKDF (reference sequence). CDR3 sequence: CATSSRQGVTDTQYF. The CDR3 DNA reads as TGTGCCACCAGCAGTCGACAGGGAGTGACAGATACGCAGTATTTT.

The chain joins TRBV9 to TRBJ1-3, with 8 bases fitting TRBD1. This CDR3 region has 16 residues. The V gene end was trimmed by 2 bases and the J gene end by 4 bases; junction bases not matched to a gene: 8. Germline loops: CDR1 SGDLS, CDR2 YYNGEE. The CDR3 coding sequence is TGTGCCAGCAGCGTCACCGGGACAGGCCTCGGAAACACCATATATTTT. Its protein product is CASSVTGTGLGNTIYF.

The chain combines TRBV7-2 with TRBJ1-2, with D perhaps TRBD1 (5 bases). Trimming shortened V by 0 bases and J by 3 bases, and 8 bases separated the two germline ends. Germline V gene sequence: CDR1 SGHTA, CDR2 FQGNSA. This CDR3 is built from 14 residues. The CDR3 is CASSLAGGDYGYTF. The CDR3 region has the DNA TGTGCCAGCAGCTTAGCGGGGGGGGACTATGGCTACACCTTC.

The chain uses TRBV7-9 and TRBJ2-7; TRBD1 matches 9 bases. Trimming removed 5 bases from V and 7 bases from J; junction bases left unmatched: 12. This CDR3 is built from 15 residues. Germline V CDR1 and CDR2: SEHNR, FQNEAQ (reference sequence). DNA of the CDR3: TGTGCCAGCAGCGGGGGGACAGGGCCACGCAGGGAGCAGTACTTC. Its protein product is CASSGGTGPRREQYF.

This chain joins TRBV19 and TRBJ2-7; 11 nucleotides agree with TRBD2. Germline V gene data show CDR1 as LNHDA and CDR2 as SQIVND (reference sequence). The trim removed 5 bases at V and 6 bases at J, leaving 9 bases unmatched. CDR3 size: 15 residues. For the CDR3, the DNA is TGTGCCAGTAGTGGATTAGCGGGAGGGCTTCTCGAGCAGTACTTC. As protein: CASSGLAGGLLEQYF.

The chain joins TRBV29-1 to TRBJ2-3; D may be TRBD2 (5 bases). The length of the CDR3 is 13 residues. CDR1 SQVTM and CDR2 ANQGSEA come from the germline V gene. V lost 7 bases, J lost 3 bases, and 14 bases lay in between. CDR3: CSAVGGRTDTQYF. The CDR3 nucleotides read TGCAGCGCCGTTGGCGGGCGTACAGATACGCAGTATTTT.

CDR3 loop: CASSLAGNPYGYTF. The DNA for the CDR3 is TGTGCCAGCAGTTTAGCCGGGAATCCCTATGGCTACACCTTC. The chain carries TRBV28 and TRBJ1-2; unclear D gene. Germline-derived CDR1 and CDR2 are MDHEN and SYDVKM. CDR3 length: 14 amino acids. Trimming stripped 2 bases from V and 4 bases from J, with 11 bases between.

The rearrangement links TRBV29-1 to TRBJ2-3; TRBD1 is a possible D gene (5 bases). Per germline, CDR1 SQVTM and CDR2 ANQGSEA. The CDR3 is 14 amino acids. V shed 6 bases and J shed 0 bases, with 13 bases lying between them. The CDR3 region is CSVIDSQSTDTQYF. The CDR3 DNA is TGCAGCGTCATAGACAGCCAAAGCACAGATACGCAGTATTTT.

V gene TRBV19 combines with J gene TRBJ1-6; tentatively, D is TRBD1 (6 bases). The CDR3 runs 12 residues. CDR1 LNHDA and CDR2 SQIVND come from the germline V gene (reference sequence). The ends were cut back, 6 bases at V and 7 bases at J, with 7 bases in the middle. CDR3 nucleotide sequence: TGTGCCAGTAGCCAGGGGAATTCACCCCTCCACTTT. Its translation: CASSQGNSPLHF.

The chain uses TRBV4-1 and TRBJ2-7; D is ambiguous. CDR3 size: 14 residues. Germline values: CDR1 MGHRA, CDR2 YSYEKL. V lost 4 bases and J lost 1, with 11 bases in between. Written as DNA, the CDR3 is TGCGCCAGCAGCCCCATAGGCAGTTCCTACGAGCAGTACTTC. Protein sequence: CASSPIGSSYEQYF.

J is TRBJ2-1 and V is TRBV7-3; 10 bases align to TRBD1. Germline V lookup: CDR1 SGHTA, CDR2 FQGTGA. This CDR3 comprises 15 residues. The trim removed 4 bases at V and 9 bases at J, leaving 9 bases unmatched. The CDR3 loop reads CASSSRDRGVSEQFF. The CDR3 coding sequence is TGTGCCAGCAGCTCCCGGGACAGGGGAGTAAGTGAGCAGTTCTTC. The full variable domain, completed using reference TRBV7-3 and TRBJ2-1, is GAGVSQTPSNKVTEKGKYVELRCDPISGHTALYWYRQSLGQGPEFLIYFQGTGAADDSGLPNDRFFAVRPEGSVSTLKIQRTERGDSAVYLCASSSRDRGVSEQFFGPGTRLTVL.

V and J are TRBV19 and TRBJ1-5; D gene ambiguous. Trimming removed 3 bases at V and 0 bases at J, with 6 bases between. The germline V gene encodes CDR1 LNHDA and CDR2 SQIVND (reference sequence). This CDR3 has 14 amino acids. The CDR3 protein is CASSILTSNQPQHF. DNA of the CDR3: TGTGCCAGTAGTATTTTAACTAGCAATCAGCCCCAGCATTTT.

Comment on this clone: Relative to the germline gene, one junction end is altered; a read error may explain this. V usage is TRBV11-2 and J usage is TRBJ2-1, with 7 bases aligning to TRBD2. CDR1 is SGHAT, CDR2 FQNNGV, per germline. CDR3 length: 12 residues. CDR3 sequence (DNA): TGTGCCAGCAGCTTGGGACTATTTGAGCGGTTCTTC. It encodes CASSLGLFERFF.

This clone was detected only a few times. The rearrangement uses TRBV27 and TRBJ1-2; D is undetermined. Germline values: CDR1 MNHEY, CDR2 SMNVEV (reference sequence). CDR3 size: 13 residues. V lost 3 bases and J lost 7, with 12 bases in between. CDR3: CASSFQLGSGYTF. The DNA for the CDR3 is TGTGCCAGCAGTTTTCAGTTAGGGAGTGGCTACACCTTC.

The chain is built from TRBV7-9 and TRBJ2-7; the D gene is possibly TRBD2 (6 bases). The V end was cut by 8 bases, the J end by 7 bases, with 30 bases between. Looked up from germline, CDR1 is SEHNR and CDR2 is FQNEAQ (reference sequence). The CDR3 runs 17 residues. In nucleotides, the CDR3 is TGTGCCAGCGAATACACCGTCTTTAGGACCCAAGCGGGTGAGCAGTACTTC. Encoded protein: CASEYTVFRTQAGEQYF.

The chain joins TRBV2 to TRBJ2-7, with TRBD2 identical over 9 bases. V gave up 9 bases and J gave up 3 bases; unmatched junction bases: 12. Germline values: CDR1 SNHLY, CDR2 FYNNEI. The CDR3 is 15 amino acids. The CDR3 loop is CASGGIGGGDYEQYF. The DNA for the CDR3 is TGTGCCAGTGGAGGGATAGGCGGGGGGGACTACGAGCAGTACTTC.

This clone was seen a handful of times. This chain's CDR3 is CASSLVRGETEAFF. The DNA for the CDR3 is TGTGCCAGCAGCTTAGTGCGGGGGGAGACTGAAGCTTTCTTT. The chain carries TRBV7-8 and TRBJ1-1; D might be TRBD1 (5 bases). Trimming left V 1 base short and J 5 bases short, with 11 bases between. CDR3 length equals 14 residues. Germline-derived CDR1 and CDR2 are SGHVS and FQNEAQ.

This chain connects TRBV5-8 to TRBJ2-1; no clear D gene. Germline V gene lookup returns CDR1 SGHTS and CDR2 YDEGEE. Trimming took off 1 base at V and 8 bases at J, with 7 bases between the two ends. The CDR3 is 12 amino acids. The CDR3, as DNA: TGTGCCAGCAGCTTGTCGGTGGATGAGCAGTTCTTC. It codes for CASSLSVDEQFF.

The genes are TRBV5-4 and TRBJ1-3; D uncertain. The CDR3 spans 12 residues. V dropped 4 bases and J dropped 9 bases, with 11 bases sitting between them. CDR1 SGHNT and CDR2 YYREEE come from the germline V gene (reference sequence). The CDR3 reads CASSDRESTIYF. As DNA, the CDR3 is TGTGCCAGCAGCGATCGGGAAAGCACCATATATTTT.

The chain carries TRBV7-9 and TRBJ2-7; D not resolved. Trimming removed 1 base at V and 0 bases at J, with 7 bases between. Per germline, CDR1 SEHNR and CDR2 FQNEAQ (reference sequence). The CDR3 loop spans 14 amino acids. This chain's CDR3 is CASSLVGNSYEQYF. In DNA, the CDR3 is TGTGCCAGCAGCTTAGTAGGGAACTCCTACGAGCAGTACTTC.

The chain combines TRBV4-1 with TRBJ1-5; D ambiguous. V lost 5 bases, J lost 0 bases, and 11 bases lay in between. Germline CDR1 is MGHRA and CDR2 is YSYEKL. This CDR3 contains 15 residues. CDR3 sequence reads: CASSSTLISNQPQHF. CDR3 in DNA: TGCGCCAGCAGCTCCACGTTGATTAGCAATCAGCCCCAGCATTTT.

The rearrangement joins TRBV7-3 to TRBJ2-3, with 7 bases lining up with TRBD2. The CDR3 is made up of 16 amino acids. Germline V gives CDR1 SGHTA, CDR2 FQGTGA. J gave up 5 bases and V 1 base, and 9 bases lay outside the gene matches. CDR3 bases: TGTGCCAGCAGCTTAAATCTAGCGGAGGCGGAAGATACGCAGTATTTT. Residues: CASSLNLAEAEDTQYF.

The sample holds one count of this clone. This chain connects TRBV9 to TRBJ2-5; D could derive from TRBD1 or TRBD2 (5 bases each). Looked up from germline, CDR1 is SGDLS and CDR2 is YYNGEE. The CDR3 sequence is 18 residues long. V gave up 3 bases and J gave up 5 bases, with 26 bases separating them. CDR3 sequence reads: CASSARDVTSGPDETQYF. CDR3 coding DNA: TGTGCCAGCAGCGCCCGGGACGTAACCTCGGGGCCCGATGAGACCCAGTACTTC.

The chain employs TRBV13 and TRBJ2-7; tentatively, D is TRBD1 (6 bases). Trimming took off 5 bases at V and 3 bases at J, with 17 bases between the two ends. Germline lookup yields CDR1 PRHDT and CDR2 FYEKMQ (reference sequence). The CDR3 covers 15 residues. This CDR3 is CASSQLMGADYEQYF. As DNA, the CDR3 is TGTGCCAGCAGCCAGCTTATGGGGGCTGACTACGAGCAGTACTTC. The complete variable domain, with remaining parts taken from reference TRBV13 and TRBJ2-7, reads AAGVIQSPRHLIKEKRETATLKCYPIPRHDTVYWYQQGPGQDPQFLISFYEKMQSDKGSIPDRFSAQQFSDYHSELNMSSLELGDSALYFCASSQLMGADYEQYFGPGTRLTVT.

V and J are TRBV19 and TRBJ2-1; D ambiguous. Trimming removed 0 bases at V and 4 bases at J, with 13 bases between. Per the germline V gene, CDR1 is LNHDA and CDR2 is SQIVND (reference sequence). This CDR3 region has 16 residues. This CDR3 reads CASSIDSFERYNEQFF. The CDR3 coding sequence is TGTGCCAGTAGTATAGATAGCTTCGAAAGATACAATGAGCAGTTCTTC.

The CDR3 spells CASSLAGEPTNEKLFF. For the CDR3, the DNA is TGTGCCAGCAGTTTAGCTGGGGAACCAACTAATGAAAAACTGTTTTTT. This chain connects TRBV28 to TRBJ1-4; D is uncertain. V lost 2 bases, J lost 0 bases, and 10 bases lay in between. The CDR3 has 16 amino acids. The germline V gene encodes CDR1 MDHEN and CDR2 SYDVKM.

This CDR3 is CASSSRVAGGKNIQYF. CDR3 bases: TGTGCCAGCAGCTCGCGGGTCGCGGGGGGGAAAAACATTCAGTACTTC. V and J are TRBV11-2 and TRBJ2-4, with 9 bases identical to TRBD2. V lost 4 bases and J lost 4; bases outside the gene matches: 8. CDR3 length: 16 residues. Germline values: CDR1 SGHAT, CDR2 FQNNGV.

This sequence joins TRBV19 and TRBJ2-7; the match to TRBD1 covers 10 bases. The V segment lost 8 bases and the J segment 2 bases; nucleotides outside the gene matches: 3. Per the germline V gene, CDR1 is LNHDA and CDR2 is SQIVND (reference sequence). The length of the CDR3 is 13 residues. The CDR3 nucleotides are TGTGCCAGTGGACAGGGGGGGACCTACGAGCAGTACTTC. Translation: CASGQGGTYEQYF.

The chain joins TRBV11-2 to TRBJ2-1; no clear D. Per the germline V gene, CDR1 is SGHAT and CDR2 is FQNNGV. V lost 0 bases and J 0 bases, leaving 9 bases between the germline ends. The CDR3 totals 16 residues. The CDR3 DNA is TGTGCCAGCAGCTTAGACAGTAGACTCTCCTACAATGAGCAGTTCTTC. Its protein product is CASSLDSRLSYNEQFF.

J is TRBJ1-1 and V is TRBV5-4; D gene uncertain. V was pared by 0 bases and J by 1 base, with 7 bases between. Germline V gene sequence: CDR1 SGHNT, CDR2 YYREEE (reference sequence). This CDR3 is 14 amino acids long. In nucleotides, the CDR3 is TGTGCCAGCAGCTTGGATAGATCGAACACTGAAGCTTTCTTT. The encoded protein is CASSLDRSNTEAFF. Looking up the rest from reference TRBV5-4 and TRBJ1-1 gives the full variable domain: ETGVTQSPTHLIKTRGQQVTLRCSSQSGHNTVSWYQQALGQGPQFIFQYYREEENGRGNFPPRFSGLQFPNYSSELNVNALELDDSALYLCASSLDRSNTEAFFGQGTRLTVV.

V gene TRBV19 combines with J gene TRBJ1-5, with unresolved D. CDR3 size: 14 residues. The V and J ends lost 3 bases and 0 bases respectively, with 6 bases between them. From germline, CDR1 is LNHDA and CDR2 SQIVND (reference sequence). The chain's CDR3 is CASSITYSNQPQHF. The DNA of the CDR3 is TGTGCCAGTAGTATTACGTATAGCAATCAGCCCCAGCATTTT.

The chain joins TRBV13 to TRBJ2-2; 8 bases map to TRBD2. CDR3 length equals 17 residues. The junction had 12 bases not matched to a gene; V was cut back by 2 bases and J by 7 bases. Germline loops: CDR1 PRHDT, CDR2 FYEKMQ (reference sequence). CDR3 DNA sequence: TGTGCCAGCAGCTTACCCTTAGACGGGAGGGCCCACGGGGAGCTGTTTTTT. Its protein product is CASSLPLDGRAHGELFF.